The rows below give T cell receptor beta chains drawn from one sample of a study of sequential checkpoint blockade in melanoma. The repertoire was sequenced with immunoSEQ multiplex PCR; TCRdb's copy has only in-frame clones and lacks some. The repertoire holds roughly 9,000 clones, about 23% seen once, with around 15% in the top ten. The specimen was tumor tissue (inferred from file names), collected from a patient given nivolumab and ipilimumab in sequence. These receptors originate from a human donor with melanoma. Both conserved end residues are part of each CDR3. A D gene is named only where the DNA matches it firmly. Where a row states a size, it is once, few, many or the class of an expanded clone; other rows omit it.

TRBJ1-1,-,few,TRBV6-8,CASNPMGGGTEAFF,TGTGCCAGCAATCCGATGGGTGGTGGAACTGAAGCTTTCTTT
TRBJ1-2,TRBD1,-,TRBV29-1,CSVDSPRDRDFYGYTF,TGCAGCGTTGATAGCCCCCGGGACAGGGACTTCTATGGCTACACCTTC
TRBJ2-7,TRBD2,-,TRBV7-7,CASSPVFGAGVSYEQYF,TGTGCCAGCAGCCCCGTTTTTGGTGCGGGGGTATCCTACGAGCAGTACTTC
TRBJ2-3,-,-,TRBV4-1,CASSQTEAGLTDTQYF,TGCGCCAGCAGCCAGACCGAAGCGGGCCTCACAGATACGCAGTATTTT
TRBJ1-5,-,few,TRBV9,CASSEYLRGNQPQHF,TGTGCCAGCAGTGAATACTTGAGAGGGAATCAGCCCCAGCATTTT
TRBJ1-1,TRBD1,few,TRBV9,CASSDDRLGIQPGQGSEAFF,TGTGCCAGCAGCGACGATAGATTGGGGATACAACCGGGACAGGGGTCTGAAGCTTTCTTT
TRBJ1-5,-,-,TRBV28,CASSLLGTEPQHF,TGTGCCAGCAGTTTGTTGGGTACAGAGCCCCAGCATTTT
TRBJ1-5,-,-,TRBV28,CASSLLISGTTWVLNQPQHF,TGTGCCAGCAGTTTGTTGATATCGGGGACGACCTGGGTACTCAATCAGCCCCAGCATTTT
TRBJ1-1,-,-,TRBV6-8,CASRRQFMNTEAFF,TGTGCCAGCAGGCGACAGTTCATGAACACTGAAGCTTTCTTT
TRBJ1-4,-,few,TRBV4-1,CASSQVNEKLFF,TGCGCCAGCAGCCAGGTTAATGAAAAACTGTTTTTT
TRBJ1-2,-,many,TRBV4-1,CASSQDLKGTYGYTF,TGCGCCAGCAGCCAAGATCTTAAGGGGACCTATGGCTACACCTTC
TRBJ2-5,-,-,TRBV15,CATRTGLSGETQYF,TGTGCCACCAGGACCGGACTTTCAGGAGAGACCCAGTACTTC
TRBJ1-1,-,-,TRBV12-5,CASLRGGTEAFF,TGTGCCAGCCTCCGGGGGGGAACTGAAGCTTTCTTT
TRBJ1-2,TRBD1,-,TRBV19,CASTPRAGQAHYTF,TGTGCCAGTACCCCTAGGGCGGGACAGGCTCACTACACCTTC
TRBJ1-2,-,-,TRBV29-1,CSVEDDSGRNGYTF,TGCAGCGTTGAAGATGATTCCGGGAGGAATGGCTACACCTTC
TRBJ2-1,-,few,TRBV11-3,CASSFAVRSYNEQFF,TGTGCCAGCAGCTTCGCGGTACGTTCCTACAATGAGCAGTTCTTC
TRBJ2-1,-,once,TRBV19,CASSPPPPREPYRTQFF,TGTGCCAGTAGCCCGCCTCCCCCTCGGGAGCCGTACAGAACGCAGTTCTTC
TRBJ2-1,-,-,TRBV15,CATTPPDGAFQGSNEQFF,TGTGCCACCACCCCCCCGGACGGAGCCTTTCAGGGGTCCAATGAGCAGTTCTTC
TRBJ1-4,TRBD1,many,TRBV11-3,CASSHDRRDRGNEKLFF,TGTGCCAGCAGCCATGACAGGCGTGACAGGGGGAATGAAAAACTGTTTTTT
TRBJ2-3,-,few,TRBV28,CASSLMGTDTQYF,TGTGCCAGCAGTTTAATGGGAACAGATACGCAGTATTTT
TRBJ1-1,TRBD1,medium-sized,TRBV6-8,CASRPGQGAWGTEAFF,TGTGCCAGCAGACCCGGACAGGGGGCATGGGGCACTGAAGCTTTCTTT
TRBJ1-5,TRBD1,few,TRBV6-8,CASSFGQGDQPQHF,TGTGCCAGCAGTTTTGGACAGGGAGATCAGCCCCAGCATTTT
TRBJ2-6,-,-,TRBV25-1,CASSDRGVGANVLTF,TGTGCCAGCAGTGACAGGGGGGTTGGGGCCAACGTCCTGACTTTC
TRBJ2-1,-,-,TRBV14,CASSLATQGLLGNEQFF,TGTGCCAGCAGCCTTGCGACCCAGGGGCTTCTTGGCAATGAGCAGTTCTTC
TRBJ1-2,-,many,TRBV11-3,CASSSLDMRGYGYTF,TGTGCCAGCAGCTCTCTAGATATGAGGGGCTATGGCTACACCTTC
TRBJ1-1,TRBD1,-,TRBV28,CASGRTGMTTEAFF,TGTGCCAGCGGACGGACAGGCATGACCACTGAAGCTTTCTTT
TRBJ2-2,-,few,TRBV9,CASSGVAANTGELFF,TGTGCCAGCAGCGGGGTAGCGGCGAACACCGGGGAGCTGTTTTTT
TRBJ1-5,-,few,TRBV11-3,CASSQTHSNQPQHF,TGTGCCAGCAGTCAGACACATAGCAATCAGCCCCAGCATTTT
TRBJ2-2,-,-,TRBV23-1,CASSQSDWPSLVNTGELFF,TGCGCCAGCAGTCAATCTGACTGGCCGTCCCTAGTTAACACCGGGGAGCTGTTTTTT
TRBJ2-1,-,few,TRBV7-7,CASSLTGREFSYNEQFF,TGTGCCAGCAGCTTAACGGGGAGAGAATTTTCCTACAATGAGCAGTTCTTC
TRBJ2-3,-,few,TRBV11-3,CASSLESGARDTQYF,TGTGCCAGCAGCTTAGAGTCGGGGGCGCGTGATACGCAGTATTTT
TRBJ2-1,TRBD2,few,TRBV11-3,CASSPSGGPYNEQFF,TGTGCCAGCAGCCCCAGCGGGGGGCCCTACAATGAGCAGTTCTTC
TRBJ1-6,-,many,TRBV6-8,CASRNGPSPLHF,TGTGCCAGCAGAAACGGACCTTCACCCCTCCACTTT
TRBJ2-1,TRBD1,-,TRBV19,CASSILKRDRDSEQFF,TGTGCCAGTAGTATACTAAAGCGGGACAGGGATTCTGAGCAGTTCTTC
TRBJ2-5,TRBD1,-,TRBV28,CASSRPGQGGETQYF,TGTGCCAGCAGTCGGCCGGGACAGGGAGGAGAGACCCAGTACTTC
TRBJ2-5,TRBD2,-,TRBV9,CASSVIAGASSETQYF,TGTGCCAGCAGCGTAATAGCGGGGGCCTCGTCTGAGACCCAGTACTTC
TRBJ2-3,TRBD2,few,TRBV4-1,CASSPAGGRPLDTQYF,TGCGCCAGCAGCCCGGCGGGGGGGCGACCTCTAGATACGCAGTATTTT
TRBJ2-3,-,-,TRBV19,CASSISGADTDTQYF,TGTGCCAGTAGTATATCCGGAGCGGACACAGATACGCAGTATTTT